This entry lists 27 T cell receptor beta chains sequenced from one sample in a study of technical replicates of blood from a few donors. Clones were read by immunoSEQ multiplex PCR, and TCRdb kept only the in-frame ones, dropping some. This sample has approximately 80,000 clones, with 90% to 95% found just once. The specimen was T cells isolated from PBMCs. The receptors derive from a human donor in good health.

As regards this clone: It is likely a read error, because the conserved phenylalanine at the end of the CDR3 is missing. The limits of the CDR3 on the DNA are not certain, so only TCRdb's listed CDR3 is given. The rearrangement joins TRBV13 to TRBJ2-7; the DNA was not used to check the table's D call, TRBD2. The V gene's germline CDR1 is PRHDT and CDR2 FYEKMQ (reference sequence). The CDR3 spans 11 amino acids, including both terminal residues. CDR3 region: CASSLEADYVS.

The chain has TRBV5-1 and TRBJ2-7, with TRBD1 matching over 10 bases. The trim removed 4 bases at V and 5 bases at J, leaving 9 bases unmatched. CDR3 length equals 15 residues. CDR1 is SGHRS and CDR2 is YFSETQ in the germline V gene. The CDR3 DNA reads as TGCGCCAGCAGCCAACCGGGACAGGGGACCCACGAGCAGTACTTC. Translated, it gives CASSQPGQGTHEQYF.

V and J are TRBV6-6 and TRBJ2-7; 9 bases match TRBD1. Germline V gives CDR1 MNHNY, CDR2 SVGAGI (reference sequence). The trim removed 2 bases at V and 3 bases at J, leaving 8 bases unmatched. The CDR3 spans 16 residues. Written as DNA, the CDR3 is TGTGCCAGCAGTTACACAGGGGGCAACTTAAACTACGAGCAGTACTTC. This codes for CASSYTGGNLNYEQYF.

The chain is built from TRBV2 and TRBJ2-7, with TRBD1 identical over 8 bases. Germline V lookup: CDR1 SNHLY, CDR2 FYNNEI. The CDR3 has 13 residues. J gave up 13 bases and V 1 base, and 9 bases lay outside the gene matches. CDR3 residues: CASSEVAGQGGYF. CDR3 coding DNA: TGTGCCAGCAGTGAAGTCGCCGGACAGGGTGGATACTTC.

CDR3 protein: CASSQERRYEQYF. CDR3 DNA sequence: TGTGCCAGCAGCCAAGAGCGTCGTTACGAGCAGTACTTC. The chain joins TRBV4-2 to TRBJ2-7; D not certain. Germline CDR1 and CDR2: LGHNA and YNFKEQ. The CDR3 has 13 residues. The V end was cut by 0 bases, the J end by 4 bases, with 7 bases between.

V gene TRBV5-6 combines with J gene TRBJ2-1; 7 nucleotides match TRBD1. With 2 bases clipped from V and 12 bases from J, the junction kept 5 bases outside the gene matches. This CDR3 contains 12 residues. The germline gives CDR1 SGHDT, CDR2 YYEEEE. The CDR3 protein is CASSFSRDRQFF. Here the CDR3 DNA reads TGTGCCAGCAGCTTCTCCCGGGACAGGCAGTTCTTC.

The rearrangement links TRBV28 to TRBJ2-2; 9 positions match TRBD2. The germline CDR1 and CDR2 sequences are MDHEN and SYDVKM. The CDR3 totals 14 residues. Trimming removed 11 bases from V and 4 bases from J; junction bases left unmatched: 8. The CDR3 loop reads CAAGGSSTTGELFF. CDR3 coding DNA: TGTGCCGCGGGGGGGAGTTCGACCACCGGGGAGCTGTTTTTT.

The chain employs TRBV11-2 and TRBJ1-1; TRBD1 might be the D (6 bases). The CDR3 loop spans 13 amino acids. The V gene's germline CDR1 is SGHAT and CDR2 FQNNGV. Trimming removed 5 bases from V and 1 base from J, with 8 bases in between. CDR3: CASSADRNTEAFF. The DNA of the CDR3 is TGTGCCAGCAGCGCGGACAGGAACACTGAAGCTTTCTTT.

The V call is TRBV6-5, the J call TRBJ2-7; D perhaps matches TRBD2 (6 bases). V dropped 10 bases and J dropped 1 base, with 14 bases sitting between them. Germline V gene sequence: CDR1 MNHEY, CDR2 SVGAGI. The CDR3 is 13 residues long. The CDR3 DNA reads TGTGCCACCCAACGCGGAGGGTCCTACGAGCAGTACTTC. The encoded protein is CATQRGGSYEQYF.

The chain combines TRBV5-1 with TRBJ2-5; TRBD2 agrees at 7 bases. The CDR3 runs 14 residues. Looked up from germline, CDR1 is SGHRS and CDR2 is YFSETQ. Trimming removed 2 bases from V and 2 bases from J; junction bases left unmatched: 3. CDR3 sequence (DNA): TGCGCCAGCAGCTTTCGGGGGGTTCAAGAGACCCAGTACTTC. Its translation is CASSFRGVQETQYF.

This chain connects TRBV29-1 to TRBJ1-2; 7 nucleotides line up with TRBD1. The CDR3 totals 13 residues. CDR1 is SQVTM and CDR2 is ANQGSEA in the germline V gene. V shed 4 bases, J shed 3 bases, and the junction held 5 bases outside the gene matches. The CDR3: CSVATGLDYGYTF. Here the CDR3 DNA reads TGCAGCGTTGCGACAGGGCTCGACTATGGCTACACCTTC. The full variable domain, with the rest looked up from reference TRBV29-1 and TRBJ1-2, is SAVISQKPSRDICQRGTSLTIQCQVDSQVTMMFWYRQQPGQSLTLIATANQGSEATYESGFVIDKFPISRPNLTFSTLTVSNMSPEDSSIYLCSVATGLDYGYTFGSGTRLTVV.

V and J are TRBV7-6 and TRBJ2-7; 9 positions agree with TRBD1. The CDR3 length is 15 residues. Germline V gene lookup returns CDR1 SGHVS and CDR2 FNYEAQ. J gave up 3 bases and V 5 bases, and 8 bases lay outside the gene matches. The CDR3 is CASSTPGTGNYEQYF. CDR3 DNA sequence: TGTGCCAGCAGCACACCCGGGACAGGGAACTACGAGCAGTACTTC.

The rearrangement joins TRBV11-2 to TRBJ2-5, with TRBD2 identical over 8 bases. This CDR3 spans 16 amino acids. Germline V gene data show CDR1 as SGHAT and CDR2 as FQNNGV. Losses at the gene ends were 5 bases for V and 2 bases for J; bases not matched to a gene: 10. In DNA form, the CDR3 reads TGTGCCAGCAGCCGGCGGTCGGGGGGGGCTCAAGAGACCCAGTACTTC. Its protein is CASSRRSGGAQETQYF.

V gene TRBV5-1 combines with J gene TRBJ1-5; 10 bases map to TRBD1. Germline loops: CDR1 SGHRS, CDR2 YFSETQ. The V and J ends lost 4 bases and 6 bases, in that order; junction bases with no gene match: 4. This CDR3 is built from 14 residues. The CDR3 DNA follows: TGCGCCAGCAGCGCCGGGACAGGGGTTCAGCCCCAGCATTTT. It translates to CASSAGTGVQPQHF. Combining the CDR3 with reference TRBV5-1 and TRBJ1-5 gives the whole variable domain KAGVTQTPRYLIKTRGQQVTLSCSPISGHRSVSWYQQTPGQGLQFLFEYFSETQRNKGNFPGRFSGRQFSNSRSEMNVSTLELGDSALYLCASSAGTGVQPQHFGDGTRLSIL.

The V and J genes are TRBV6-6 and TRBJ2-7, with TRBD1 identical over 7 bases. The CDR3 has 14 residues. The germline V gene encodes CDR1 MNHNY and CDR2 SVGAGI (reference sequence). Trimming at V came to 4 bases and at J to 3 bases, leaving 6 bases not matched to a gene. DNA of the CDR3: TGTGCCAGCAGTTCCAGCCCAGGGGGCTACGAGCAGTACTTC. It codes for CASSSSPGGYEQYF.

The rearrangement uses TRBV27 and TRBJ2-7; 8 bases are a match to TRBD2. CDR3 length: 16 residues. Trimming took 3 bases from V and 2 from J; bases not matched to a gene: 9. Germline V gene data show CDR1 as MNHEY and CDR2 as SMNVEV (reference sequence). The DNA of the CDR3 is TGTGCCAGCAGTTTGCAAGCGGGAGTTATCACCTACGAGCAGTACTTC. Amino acids: CASSLQAGVITYEQYF.

The CDR3, as DNA: TGCGCCAGCAGCTGGACAGATTCACATGGCTACACCTTC. It codes for CASSWTDSHGYTF. The chain is built from TRBV5-1 and TRBJ1-2, with D perhaps TRBD1 (6 bases). The germline V gene has CDR1 SGHRS and CDR2 YFSETQ. The length of the CDR3 is 13 residues. The V gene lost 3 bases and the J gene lost 6 bases, with 12 bases spanning the gap.

The chain carries TRBV10-1 and TRBJ1-4, with 8 bases that match TRBD1. The CDR3 has 16 residues. V lost 0 bases and J lost 7; bases outside the gene matches: 7. Germline CDR1 WNHNN, CDR2 SYGVQD (reference sequence). The CDR3 nucleotides read TGCGCCAGCAGTGAGTCCCCGGGACAGGCTGGTGAAAAACTGTTTTTT. Translating gives CASSESPGQAGEKLFF.

The rearrangement uses TRBV6-1 and TRBJ1-2; 7 nucleotides align to TRBD1. Germline lookup yields CDR1 MNHNS and CDR2 SASEGT. This CDR3 has 14 amino acids. The junction had 7 bases not matched to a gene; V was cut back by 4 bases and J by 5 bases. CDR3 nucleotides: TGTGCCAGCAGTGCGGAAGGGGGCGGGTATGGCTACACCTTC. Its translation is CASSAEGGGYGYTF.

V is TRBV2 and J is TRBJ2-6, with TRBD2 matching over 10 bases. This CDR3 spans 17 amino acids. The germline V gene encodes CDR1 SNHLY and CDR2 FYNNEI. Trimming cost V 6 bases and J 2 bases; bases outside gene matches: 7. The CDR3 DNA reads as TGTGCCAGCAGGGGCTGGCTAGCGGGAGCTGGGGCCAACGTCCTGACTTTC. This encodes CASRGWLAGAGANVLTF.

Here the CDR3 DNA reads TGTGCCAGCAGCCACCGACGGACCGGGACAGGGGTAAAAGAGACCCAGTACTTC. Its protein product is CASSHRRTGTGVKETQYF. The chain combines TRBV7-9 with TRBJ2-5; 10 nucleotides line up with TRBD1. Germline V gene data show CDR1 as SEHNR and CDR2 as FQNEAQ (reference sequence). The length of the CDR3 is 18 residues. Trimming took 5 bases from V and 3 from J; bases not matched to a gene: 15.

The rearrangement uses TRBV5-1 and TRBJ2-1; possible D gene TRBD2, 5 bases. Germline loops: CDR1 SGHRS, CDR2 YFSETQ. The CDR3 has 15 residues. V was cut by 4 bases and J by 6 bases, with 17 bases left in between. Here the CDR3 reads CASSEFYGDFNEQFF. CDR3 DNA sequence: TGCGCCAGCAGCGAGTTCTACGGGGATTTCAATGAGCAGTTCTTC. Supplemented by reference TRBV5-1 and TRBJ2-1, the full variable domain reads KAGVTQTPRYLIKTRGQQVTLSCSPISGHRSVSWYQQTPGQGLQFLFEYFSETQRNKGNFPGRFSGRQFSNSRSEMNVSTLELGDSALYLCASSEFYGDFNEQFFGPGTRLTVL.

The V and J genes are TRBV27 and TRBJ2-7; 7 bases agree with TRBD1. CDR3 length: 14 amino acids. J was trimmed by 2 bases and V by 5 bases; bases with no gene match: 6. The germline CDR1 and CDR2 sequences are MNHEY and SMNVEV (reference sequence). In nucleotides, the CDR3 is TGTGCCAGCAGTGTCGAGACAGGGACCTACGAGCAGTACTTC. It encodes CASSVETGTYEQYF.

The CDR3, as DNA: TGTGCCACCTCGATTCTGGACAGGAACACTGAAGCTTTCTTT. The encoded protein is CATSILDRNTEAFF. The chain recombines TRBV2 with TRBJ1-1, with TRBD1 as a possible D gene (6 bases). This CDR3 region has 14 residues. Germline lookup yields CDR1 SNHLY and CDR2 FYNNEI. V was shortened by 10 bases and J by 1 base, with 16 bases between the two germline ends.

The rearrangement links TRBV5-1 to TRBJ2-1, with 13 nucleotides matching TRBD2. Germline trimming cut 0 bases from V and 6 bases from J; bases unmatched to any gene: 3. The CDR3 covers 16 residues. CDR1 is SGHRS and CDR2 is YFSETQ in the germline V gene. The CDR3 region is CASSLGLAGGINEQFF. As DNA, the CDR3 is TGCGCCAGCAGCTTGGGACTAGCGGGAGGTATCAATGAGCAGTTCTTC.

The rearrangement links TRBV9 to TRBJ1-1; 9 bases agree with TRBD1. Trimming cost V 3 bases and J 2 bases; bases outside gene matches: 8. Germline V gives CDR1 SGDLS, CDR2 YYNGEE. CDR3 length equals 16 residues. CDR3 in DNA: TGTGCCAGCAGCGATGGGGACAGGGACGGCAACACTGAAGCTTTCTTT. As protein: CASSDGDRDGNTEAFF.

The chain recombines TRBV4-1 with TRBJ1-1; TRBD1 might be the D (5 bases). CDR1 MGHRA and CDR2 YSYEKL come from the germline V gene. Trimming left V 3 bases short and J 1 base short, with 15 bases between. The CDR3 sequence is 16 residues long. The CDR3 DNA is TGCGCCAGCAGCCATGTACTACAGGAGGGGAACACTGAAGCTTTCTTT. Its translation: CASSHVLQEGNTEAFF.